These 29 T cell receptor beta chains were all obtained from the same sample, sequenced in a study of T cell responses to AZD1222 COVID-19 vaccine. Sequenced by immunoSEQ multiplex PCR; TCRdb stores in-frame clones only, minus some. The sample yields roughly 130,000 clones, about 90% seen once. The sequences come from peripheral blood, collected on day 0 of AZD1222 vaccination. The receptors come from an adult in good health.

The chain employs TRBV9 and TRBJ2-3; D gene ambiguous. The CDR3 consists of 13 residues. Germline V gene sequence: CDR1 SGDLS, CDR2 YYNGEE. The V end lost 3 bases, the J end lost 9 bases, and 14 bases lay between the germline ends. The CDR3 sequence is CASSGPSMTTQYF. The CDR3 DNA is TGTGCCAGCAGCGGGCCCTCTATGACCACGCAGTATTTT.

J is TRBJ2-6 and V is TRBV18; D possibly matches TRBD1 or TRBD2 (5 bases each). Germline V gene data show CDR1 as KGHSH and CDR2 as LQKENI. V was trimmed by 6 bases and J by 4 bases, leaving 22 bases between them. The length of the CDR3 is 18 residues. The CDR3 DNA reads as TGTGCCAGCTCCCGCTCGGGACCGGGTACGGCCGGGGCCAACGTCCTGACTTTC. The encoded protein is CASSRSGPGTAGANVLTF. Drawing the rest from reference TRBV18 and TRBJ2-6, the complete variable domain is NAGVMQNPRHLVRRRGQEARLRCSPMKGHSHVYWYRQLPEEGLKFMVYLQKENIIDESGMPKERFSAEFPKEGPSILRIQQVVRGDSAAYFCASSRSGPGTAGANVLTFGAGSRLTVL.

The rearrangement links TRBV6-1 to TRBJ2-3; D gene ambiguous. The CDR3 runs to 13 residues. V was clipped by 3 bases and J by 2 bases, with 6 bases between them. The germline gives CDR1 MNHNS, CDR2 SASEGT. The CDR3 region has the DNA TGTGCCAGCAGTGACCCGAACACAGATACGCAGTATTTT. As protein: CASSDPNTDTQYF.

The chain has TRBV5-1 and TRBJ2-5; 7 positions agree with TRBD1. J was trimmed by 4 bases and V by 0 bases; bases with no gene match: 6. From germline, CDR1 is SGHRS and CDR2 YFSETQ. The CDR3 has 15 amino acids. The CDR3 protein is CASSLDPQGRETQYF. Here the CDR3 DNA reads TGCGCCAGCAGCTTGGACCCACAGGGGAGAGAGACCCAGTACTTC.

This sequence joins TRBV5-1 and TRBJ2-3; no reliable D call. With 6 bases removed from V and 0 bases from J, the gap between germline ends came to 8 bases. Germline V CDR1 and CDR2: SGHRS, YFSETQ. The CDR3 has 13 amino acids. CDR3 DNA: TGCGCCAGCATGGTTACTAGCACAGATACGCAGTATTTT. It specifies CASMVTSTDTQYF.

The chain employs TRBV29-1 and TRBJ1-1; D gene ambiguous. Germline values: CDR1 SQVTM, CDR2 ANQGSEA. Trimming took off 1 base at V and 2 bases at J, with 2 bases between the two ends. The CDR3 is made up of 11 amino acids. CDR3 bases: TGCAGCGTTGAAGGAAACACTGAAGCTTTCTTT. The encoded protein is CSVEGNTEAFF.

CDR3 sequence (DNA): TGTGCCAGTAGTATTTGGACAGAAGATAATTCACCCCTCCACTTT. It encodes CASSIWTEDNSPLHF. The V gene is TRBV19, the J gene TRBJ1-6; tentative D call: TRBD1 (6 bases). V was pared by 3 bases and J by 5 bases, with 11 bases between. Germline assignment: CDR1 LNHDA and CDR2 SQIVND (reference sequence). The CDR3 loop spans 15 amino acids.

The chain links TRBV6-5 to TRBJ2-5; D is possibly TRBD1 (5 bases). CDR1 is MNHEY and CDR2 is SVGAGI in the germline V gene. The V and J ends lost 9 bases and 5 bases respectively, with 10 bases between them. The CDR3 covers 11 residues. The CDR3 sequence is CARGVEETQYF. CDR3 nucleotide sequence: TGTGCCAGAGGGGTGGAGGAGACCCAGTACTTC.

This chain joins TRBV5-4 and TRBJ2-5; D is uncertain. CDR1 is SGHNT and CDR2 is YYREEE in the germline V gene (reference sequence). V dropped 5 bases and J dropped 2 bases, with 7 bases sitting between them. This CDR3 spans 12 amino acids. The CDR3: CASRGIQETQYF. DNA of the CDR3: TGTGCCAGCAGAGGGATACAAGAGACCCAGTACTTC.

V gene TRBV27 combines with J gene TRBJ1-2; 9 bases are shared with TRBD1. The CDR3 spans 17 residues. The V gene end was trimmed by 6 bases and the J gene end by 1 base; junction bases not matched to a gene: 12. Germline V gene sequence: CDR1 MNHEY, CDR2 SMNVEV (reference sequence). CDR3 amino acids: CASSTPYPGQGNYGYTF. As DNA, the CDR3 is TGTGCCAGCAGCACACCTTATCCGGGACAGGGTAACTATGGCTACACCTTC.

The rearrangement links TRBV4-2 to TRBJ1-5; D remains unclear. Germline V gene lookup returns CDR1 LGHNA and CDR2 YNFKEQ. The CDR3 consists of 15 residues. V lost 1 base and J 0 bases, leaving 7 bases between the germline ends. This CDR3 reads CASSQAAYSNQPQHF. CDR3 nucleotide sequence: TGTGCCAGCAGCCAAGCGGCCTATAGCAATCAGCCCCAGCATTTT.

This chain links TRBV20-1 with TRBJ1-2; D is unclear. Between the trimmed V and J ends, which lost 4 bases and 1 base, there was a span of 4 bases. This CDR3 is built from 11 residues. Germline lookup yields CDR1 DFQATT and CDR2 SNEGSKA (reference sequence). Here the CDR3 DNA reads TGCAGTGCTATTGTTAACTATGGCTACACCTTC. Its protein is CSAIVNYGYTF.

This rearrangement joins TRBV6-2 or TRBV6-3 to TRBJ1-1; tentative D call: TRBD1 (6 bases). Germline lookup yields CDR1 MNHEY and CDR2 SVGEGT. The CDR3 is 17 residues long. Trimming stripped 6 bases from V and 2 bases from J, with 22 bases between. The CDR3 region has the DNA TGTGCCAGCAGCTCGAGGGGGGGACGTATTACCAACACTGAAGCTTTCTTT. Translating it yields CASSSRGGRITNTEAFF.

This clone was seen a single time. The J gene is TRBJ1-1, the V gene TRBV29-1, with 7 bases fitting TRBD1. The CDR3 extends over 14 amino acids. Losses at the gene ends were 7 bases for V and 8 bases for J; bases not matched to a gene: 16. Germline V gene lookup returns CDR1 SQVTM and CDR2 ANQGSEA. CDR3 DNA sequence: TGCAGCGCTCGAGGGGGCGACGGAGCGGTGGAAGCTTTCTTT. It yields the protein CSARGGDGAVEAFF.

The chain uses TRBV7-9 and TRBJ2-7, with D perhaps TRBD2 (6 bases). V lost 5 bases and J lost 7, with 18 bases in between. CDR1 is SEHNR, CDR2 FQNEAQ, per germline (reference sequence). CDR3 size: 14 residues. CDR3 in amino acids: CASSPKRRVGEQYF. The CDR3 region has the DNA TGTGCCAGCAGCCCTAAACGGAGGGTGGGGGAGCAGTACTTC.

This rearrangement joins TRBV3-1 (or the pseudogene TRBV3-2) to TRBJ2-6, with D unresolved. V dropped 4 bases and J dropped 0 bases, with 10 bases sitting between them. The CDR3 totals 16 residues. Per the germline V gene, CDR1 is LGHDT and CDR2 is YNNKEL (reference sequence). CDR3 nucleotide sequence: TGTGCCAGCAGCCTCCTTATAAGCTCTGGGGCCAACGTCCTGACTTTC. This gives the protein CASSLLISSGANVLTF.

The rearrangement uses TRBV6-5 and TRBJ1-3; 7 nucleotides align to TRBD1. Germline V gives CDR1 MNHEY, CDR2 SVGAGI. This CDR3 has 15 residues. With 2 bases clipped from V and 3 bases from J, the junction kept 4 bases outside the gene matches. The CDR3 DNA follows: TGTGCCAGCAGTTACACAGGGGAAGGTGGAAACACCATATATTTT. Translating it yields CASSYTGEGGNTIYF.

The gene calls are TRBV2 and TRBJ1-6; D ambiguous. The CDR3 runs 11 residues. Germline CDR1 and CDR2: SNHLY and FYNNEI. The V end was cut by 7 bases, the J end by 9 bases, with 7 bases between. The CDR3 nucleotides read TGTGCCAGCAAGGACGGTTCACCCCTCCACTTT. Translated: CASKDGSPLHF.

The gene calls are TRBV15 and TRBJ1-6, with D hard to call. CDR1 is LNHNV, CDR2 YYDKDF, per germline (reference sequence). The CDR3 spans 13 residues. The V end was cut by 0 bases, the J end by 10 bases, with 7 bases between. The CDR3 DNA reads TGTGCCACCAGCAGAGATACCACGTCACCCCTCCACTTT. Residues: CATSRDTTSPLHF.

Here the CDR3 reads CASTLTGGGEKLFF. The CDR3 DNA reads as TGTGCCAGTACCCTGACAGGGGGAGGTGAAAAACTGTTTTTT. The chain combines TRBV19 with TRBJ1-4, with TRBD1 matching over 9 bases. The CDR3 runs to 14 residues. Germline V gene sequence: CDR1 LNHDA, CDR2 SQIVND (reference sequence). Germline trimming cut 7 bases from V and 7 bases from J; bases unmatched to any gene: 7.

The V call is TRBV3-1 (or the pseudogene TRBV3-2), the J call TRBJ1-2; tentatively, D is TRBD1 (6 bases). The ends were cut back, 2 bases at V and 0 bases at J, with 10 bases in the middle. This CDR3 region has 15 residues. Germline lookup yields CDR1 LGHDT and CDR2 YNNKEL (reference sequence). Written as DNA, the CDR3 is TGTGCCAGCAGCCAACGAGGGGGAGCTAACTATGGCTACACCTTC. It translates to CASSQRGGANYGYTF.

The rearrangement joins TRBV4-3 to TRBJ1-1, with unresolved D. Per the germline V gene, CDR1 is LGHNA and CDR2 is YSLEER. V was trimmed by 0 bases and J by 5 bases, leaving 10 bases between them. The CDR3 loop spans 14 amino acids. This CDR3 reads CASSQDPQRTEAFF. The CDR3 DNA sequence: TGCGCCAGCAGCCAAGACCCTCAACGGACTGAAGCTTTCTTT.

The chain joins TRBV10-2 to TRBJ2-5; D ambiguous. The germline V gene encodes CDR1 WSHSY and CDR2 SAAADI. V shed 3 bases and J shed 5 bases, with 7 bases lying between them. The CDR3 is 12 residues long. CDR3 coding DNA: TGCGCCAGCAGTGACACCGGTGAGACCCAGTACTTC. This gives the protein CASSDTGETQYF.

This rearrangement joins TRBV9 to TRBJ2-5; 13 bases match TRBD2. The CDR3 loop spans 17 amino acids. The V gene end was trimmed by 3 bases and the J gene end by 2 bases; junction bases not matched to a gene: 7. Germline assignment: CDR1 SGDLS and CDR2 YYNGEE. CDR3 loop: CASSEGTSGEFQETQYF. CDR3 DNA sequence: TGTGCCAGCAGCGAGGGGACTAGCGGGGAATTTCAAGAGACCCAGTACTTC.

The rearrangement uses TRBV5-1 and TRBJ2-5; 9 positions agree with TRBD2. CDR1 is SGHRS and CDR2 is YFSETQ in the germline V gene. J lost 6 bases, V lost 0 bases, and 6 bases had no gene match. This CDR3 region has 15 residues. The CDR3 protein is CASSLERGAAKTQYF. DNA of the CDR3: TGCGCCAGCAGCTTGGAGCGGGGGGCGGCGAAGACCCAGTACTTC.

This sequence joins TRBV5-4 and TRBJ1-1; D is possibly TRBD1 (5 bases). Trimming left V 6 bases short and J 1 base short, with 13 bases between. The CDR3 is made up of 14 amino acids. Germline V gives CDR1 SGHNT, CDR2 YYREEE (reference sequence). CDR3 sequence: CASTAGPTNTEAFF. The CDR3 nucleotides read TGTGCCAGCACCGCAGGGCCCACGAACACTGAAGCTTTCTTT.

The V and J genes are TRBV10-3 and TRBJ2-1; 10 nucleotides line up with TRBD2. The junction had 8 bases not matched to a gene; V was cut back by 7 bases and J by 2 bases. The CDR3 runs to 16 residues. Germline assignment: CDR1 ENHRY and CDR2 SYGVKD. The CDR3 loop reads CAIKAGGTRAYNEQFF. For the CDR3, the DNA is TGTGCCATCAAAGCGGGGGGGACACGAGCCTACAATGAGCAGTTCTTC.

The J gene is TRBJ2-7, the V gene TRBV4-3; tentatively, D is TRBD2 (5 bases). Germline V gene data show CDR1 as LGHNA and CDR2 as YSLEER. Trimming cost V 2 bases and J 0 bases, with 17 bases left between them. This CDR3 region has 17 residues. DNA for the CDR3: TGCGCCAGCAGCCAATCCTCCCCCCCAGGACTCTCCTACGAGCAGTACTTC. This encodes CASSQSSPPGLSYEQYF.

V gene TRBV5-1 combines with J gene TRBJ1-1; D is uncertain. V was trimmed by 0 bases and J by 2 bases, leaving 11 bases between them. The CDR3 has 15 residues. CDR1 SGHRS and CDR2 YFSETQ come from the germline V gene. The CDR3 sequence: CASSLEGRENTEAFF. In DNA form, the CDR3 reads TGCGCCAGCAGCTTGGAGGGTAGGGAAAACACTGAAGCTTTCTTT. The full variable domain, its missing parts supplied by reference TRBV5-1 and TRBJ1-1, is KAGVTQTPRYLIKTRGQQVTLSCSPISGHRSVSWYQQTPGQGLQFLFEYFSETQRNKGNFPGRFSGRQFSNSRSEMNVSTLELGDSALYLCASSLEGRENTEAFFGQGTRLTVV.